This T cell receptor beta chain appears in the sequencing data of a study of blood T cell repertoires in COVID-19. Looking at the study overall: The analysed material was cDNA or gDNA that came from T cells, B-cell-depleted T cells, or PBMCs.

TCRdb keeps only in-frame clones here, not all; method: immunoSEQ multiplex PCR. This table has 100,000 to 150,000 clones, about 83% appearing once. The CDR3 covers 17 residues. Germline CDR1 is MGHRA and CDR2 is YSYEKL. J lost 8 bases, V lost 0 bases, and 12 bases had no gene match. This sequence was found in a woman in her twenties or thirties who had recovered from COVID-19. This chain joins TRBV4-1 and TRBJ1-4; 7 nucleotides match TRBD1. The sequenced sample consisted of PBMCs or T cells enriched from blood (not recorded which). The CDR3 is CASSQERLVQGKEKLFF. The DNA for the CDR3 is TGCGCCAGCAGCCAAGAACGTCTAGTACAGGGGAAGGAAAAACTGTTTTTT.